Listed below are T cell receptor beta chains from one sample, sequenced in a study of T cell repertoires in cytomegalovirus infection. TCRdb processed the reads anew with MiXCR; each CDR3 protein has one entry. In the table there are roughly 90,000 distinct CDR3 sequences, approximately 30% of which are singletons. These receptors lack a known antigen. Sequences were derived from CD8+ T cells from cultured PBMCs, sampled from culture after CMV antigen stimulation. These receptors came from a human donor in good health (CMV status not recorded). Some clones in this sample may be carry-over from other donors' samples. The CDR3 runs from the conserved cysteine through the conserved F or W. The D gene is left open where the match is weak. Rows give clone size only sometimes, using once, few, many, or a class for an expanded clone.

D	size	V	J	DNA	CDR3
-	few	TRBV10-3	TRBJ1-1	TGTGCCATCAGTGAACCCCCGTGGGCGGCGAACACTGAAGCTTTCTTT	CAISEPPWAANTEAFF
-	-	TRBV14	TRBJ2-2	TGTGCCAGCACTTTCGGGCCGGCGGGCGGGGAGCTGTTTTTT	CASTFGPAGGELFF
-	-	TRBV4-1	TRBJ1-1	TGCGCCAGCAGCCAAGAGGGGGGGGGCCTGTACACTGAAGCTTTCTTT	CASSQEGGGLYTEAFF
-	many	TRBV28	TRBJ1-1	TGTGCCAGCAGTTTACCGGAAGGAACGGACACTGAAGCTTTCTTT	CASSLPEGTDTEAFF
TRBD1	many	TRBV7-8	TRBJ1-1	TGTGCCAGCAGCTTAGCGGGGATGGGACAGGTTAATTCGAACACTGAAGCTTTCTTT	CASSLAGMGQVNSNTEAFF
-	many	TRBV3-1	TRBJ1-1	TGTGCCAGCAGCCAAGAGGGGGGGTCGAACACTGAAGCTTTCTTT	CASSQEGGSNTEAFF
-	-	TRBV5-6	TRBJ1-2	TGTGCCAGCAGCTTGAGCACATTCTATGGCTACACCTTC	CASSLSTFYGYTF
-	-	TRBV7-9	TRBJ1-1	TGTGCCAGCAGCTCGGCGTGGGAGGACACTGAAGCTTTCTTT	CASSSAWEDTEAFF
-	-	TRBV6-6	TRBJ1-2	TGTGCCAGCAGACAACAGGATAACTATGGCTACACCTTC	CASRQQDNYGYTF
-	-	TRBV5-3	TRBJ2-5	TGTGCCAGCAGCTGGAGCGGGTACCAAGAGACCCAGTACTTC	CASSWSGYQETQYF
TRBD2	-	TRBV27	TRBJ2-1	TGTGCCAGCAGTTTATCGGGCGGGGGGGCGTACAATGAGCAGTTCTTC	CASSLSGGGAYNEQFF
TRBD1	-	TRBV5-6	TRBJ1-5	TGTGCCAGCAGCTGGGACAGGGGGCCAAGTCAGCCCCAGCATTTT	CASSWDRGPSQPQHF
TRBD1	many	TRBV5-1	TRBJ2-1	TGCGCCAGCAGCGTAGACAGGGTAGTTTGGTTCTTC	CASSVDRVVWFF
TRBD1	-	TRBV19	TRBJ2-4	TGTGCCAGTAGTATATGGACAGGGGGCCCGAAAAACATTCAGTACTTC	CASSIWTGGPKNIQYF
TRBD1	-	TRBV6-5	TRBJ2-7	TGTGCCAGCAGTTTCGGACAGGGATCAACCTACGAGCAGTACTTC	CASSFGQGSTYEQYF
-	many	TRBV12-3/TRBV12-4	TRBJ2-2	TGTGCCAGCAGTCTCCCGGACACCGGACCGGCCGGGGAGCTGTTTTTT	CASSLPDTGPAGELFF
-	-	TRBV4-2	TRBJ1-4	TGTGCCAGCAGCCTCTCGGACCGTAGATCTGCAACTAATGAAAAACTGTTTTTT	CASSLSDRRSATNEKLFF
-	many	TRBV28	TRBJ1-1	TGTGCCAGCACCCTAGGGGTACGGAACACTGAAGCTTTCTTT	CASTLGVRNTEAFF
TRBD2	many	TRBV7-2	TRBJ2-3	TGTGCCAGCAGCTTGATCATAGCGGGGGGACGCTATAATACGCAGTATTTT	CASSLIIAGGRYNTQYF
-	many	TRBV2	TRBJ2-7	TGTGCCAGCAGTGAAGGAGGGAACGAGCAGTACTTC	CASSEGGNEQYF
-	-	TRBV20-1	TRBJ1-1	TGCAGTGCTAGACAGCCTCTGAACACTGAAGCTTTCTTT	CSARQPLNTEAFF
-	many	TRBV28	TRBJ2-5	TGTGCCAGCAGTTTCGAAGTGTACCAAGAGACCCAGTACTTC	CASSFEVYQETQYF
-	many	TRBV20-1	TRBJ2-7	TGCAGTGCTAGTGAGGGGGGGAATATTTACGAGCAGTACTTC	CSASEGGNIYEQYF
-	-	TRBV4-2	TRBJ2-5	TGTGCCAGCAGCCAAGAGTACGGAGTCCAAGAGACCCAGTACTTC	CASSQEYGVQETQYF
-	many	TRBV27	TRBJ1-4	TGTGCCAGCAGTGCTACAGGTTCAACTAATGAAAAACTGTTTTTT	CASSATGSTNEKLFF
-	-	TRBV4-1	TRBJ2-5	TGCGCCAGCAGCCAAGCGCGGGGCGAGACCCAGTACTTC	CASSQARGETQYF
-	-	TRBV20-1	TRBJ2-4	TGCAGTGCCGTGATGGACGGAAAAAACATTCAGTACTTC	CSAVMDGKNIQYF
TRBD1	-	TRBV25-1	TRBJ1-1	TGTGCCAGCAGCATCAATCAGGGGGCTGAAGCTTTCTTT	CASSINQGAEAFF
-	few	TRBV7-2	TRBJ2-7	TGTGCTATCGAAATGTCTGGGACCTACGAGCAGTACTTC	CAIEMSGTYEQYF
-	-	TRBV7-3	TRBJ2-2	TGTGCCAGCAGCTTCGGACAGAACACCGGGGAGCTGTTTTTT	CASSFGQNTGELFF
TRBD1	-	TRBV6-1	TRBJ1-1	TGTGCCAGCAGCGGGACAGGGGAGACCACTGAAGCTTTCTTT	CASSGTGETTEAFF
-	-	TRBV12-3/TRBV12-4	TRBJ2-3	TGTGCCAGCAATGACCTACTCACAGATACGCAGTATTTT	CASNDLLTDTQYF
-	-	TRBV11-2	TRBJ2-3	TGTGCCAGCAGCTTCGGACCCTGGGGAGATACGCAGTATTTT	CASSFGPWGDTQYF
TRBD1	once	TRBV27	TRBJ1-4	TGTGCCAGCAGTCCCTTAGGACAGGAGAATGAAAAACTGTTTTTT	CASSPLGQENEKLFF
TRBD1	many	TRBV28	TRBJ1-1	TGTGCCAGCAGAGACAGGGAAATGAACACTGAAGCTTTCTTT	CASRDREMNTEAFF
TRBD2	-	TRBV2	TRBJ2-7	TGTGCCATCCCAGGGACTAGCGGATCCGAGCAGTACTTC	CAIPGTSGSEQYF
-	-	TRBV12-5	TRBJ1-2	TGTGCTAGTGGTTTGGTGACGCCGGGGTCCAAGGGGATTGGCTATGGCTACACCTTC	CASGLVTPGSKGIGYGYTF
TRBD1	few	TRBV2	TRBJ1-5	TGTGCCAGCAGTGAAATTGGGACAGACAATCAGCCCCAGCATTTT	CASSEIGTDNQPQHF
-	-	TRBV7-9	TRBJ1-6	TGTGCCAGCAGCTCCGACAGTCAGAATTCACCCCTCCACTTT	CASSSDSQNSPLHF
TRBD1	many	TRBV12-3/TRBV12-4	TRBJ2-1	TGTGCCAGCAGTCGGACAGGGAGTGAGCAGTTCTTC	CASSRTGSEQFF
-	many	TRBV27	TRBJ1-1	TGTGCCAGCAGTTTACATAGGGGAGGTGAAGCTTTCTTT	CASSLHRGGEAFF
-	few	TRBV6-1	TRBJ2-3	TGTGCCAGCAGTGAGCAGAGGACTGGTAGCACAGATACGCAGTATTTT	CASSEQRTGSTDTQYF
TRBD1	-	TRBV5-6	TRBJ1-2	TGTGCCAGCAGCTTGGAGACAGGGTGGTCTTATGGCTACACCTTC	CASSLETGWSYGYTF
-	many	TRBV19	TRBJ2-7	TGTGCCAGTAGTATAGATTCGAGTTACTACGAGCAGTACTTC	CASSIDSSYYEQYF
-	few	TRBV4-1	TRBJ1-2	TGCGCCAGCAGCCAAGATACCCGGTCGCACACGCGGGACTATGGCTACACCTTC	CASSQDTRSHTRDYGYTF
-	-	TRBV7-9	TRBJ1-1	TGTGCCAGCAGCTCCCTCCCCGGGGTTAGGGTGGCTGAAGCTTTCTTT	CASSSLPGVRVAEAFF